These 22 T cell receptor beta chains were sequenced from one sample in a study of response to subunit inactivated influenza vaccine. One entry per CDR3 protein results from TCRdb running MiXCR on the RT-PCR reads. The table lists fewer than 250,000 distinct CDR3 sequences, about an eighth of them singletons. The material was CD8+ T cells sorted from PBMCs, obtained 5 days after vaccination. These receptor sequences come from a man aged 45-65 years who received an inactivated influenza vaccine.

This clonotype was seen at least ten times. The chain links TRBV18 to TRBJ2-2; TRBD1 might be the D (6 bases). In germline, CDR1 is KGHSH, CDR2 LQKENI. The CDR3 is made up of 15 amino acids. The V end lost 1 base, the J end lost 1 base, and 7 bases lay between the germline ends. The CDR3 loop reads CASSPLTGNTGELFF. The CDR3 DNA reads TGTGCCAGCTCACCACTGACAGGGAACACCGGGGAGCTGTTTTTT. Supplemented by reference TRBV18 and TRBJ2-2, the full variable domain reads NAGVMQNPRHLVRRRGQEARLRCSPMKGHSHVYWYRQLPEEGLKFMVYLQKENIIDESGMPKERFSAEFPKEGPSILRIQQVVRGDSAAYFCASSPLTGNTGELFFGEGSRLTVL.

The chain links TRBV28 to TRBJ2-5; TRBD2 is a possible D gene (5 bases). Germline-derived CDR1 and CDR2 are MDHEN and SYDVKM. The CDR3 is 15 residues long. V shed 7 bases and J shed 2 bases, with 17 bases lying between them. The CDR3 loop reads CASTQRAPFQETQYF. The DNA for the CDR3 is TGTGCCAGCACCCAGAGGGCACCTTTTCAAGAGACCCAGTACTTC.

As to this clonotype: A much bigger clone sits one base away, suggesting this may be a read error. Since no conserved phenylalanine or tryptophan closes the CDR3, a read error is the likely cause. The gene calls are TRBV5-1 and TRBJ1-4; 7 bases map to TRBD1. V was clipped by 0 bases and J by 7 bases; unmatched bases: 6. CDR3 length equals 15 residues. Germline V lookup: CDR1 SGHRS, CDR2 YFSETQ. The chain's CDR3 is CASSLEGQPVEKLFS. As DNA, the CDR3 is TGCGCCAGCAGCTTGGAGGGACAGCCCGTTGAAAAACTGTTTTCT.

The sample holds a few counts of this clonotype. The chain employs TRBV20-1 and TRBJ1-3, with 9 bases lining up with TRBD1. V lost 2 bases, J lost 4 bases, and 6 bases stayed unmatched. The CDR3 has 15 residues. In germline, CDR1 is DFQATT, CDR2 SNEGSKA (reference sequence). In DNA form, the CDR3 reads TGCAGTGCTAGAAGGGACAGGGAAGCGGGAAACACCATATATTTT. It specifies CSARRDREAGNTIYF.

DNA of the CDR3: TGTGCCAGCAGAGCTGACAGGGCGGAGTTCTTC. It translates to CASRADRAEFF. The chain recombines TRBV2 with TRBJ2-1; 7 bases are a match to TRBD1. Germline V gives CDR1 SNHLY, CDR2 FYNNEI. The CDR3 has 11 amino acids. After removal of 6 bases from V and 14 bases from J, the junction contained 7 bases not matched to a gene.

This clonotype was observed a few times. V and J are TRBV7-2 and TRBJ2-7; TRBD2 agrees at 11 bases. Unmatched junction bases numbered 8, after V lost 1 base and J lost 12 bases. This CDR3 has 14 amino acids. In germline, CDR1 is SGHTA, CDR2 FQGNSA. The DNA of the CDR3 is TGTGCCAGCAGCTTAGGAGGTAGCGGGAGGGCCCTGTACTTC. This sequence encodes CASSLGGSGRALYF.

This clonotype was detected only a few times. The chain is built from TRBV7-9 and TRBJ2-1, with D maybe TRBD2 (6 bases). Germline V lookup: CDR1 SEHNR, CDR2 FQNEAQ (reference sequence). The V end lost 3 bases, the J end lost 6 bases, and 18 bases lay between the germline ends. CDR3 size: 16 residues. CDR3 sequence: CASSLFRGGATNEQFF. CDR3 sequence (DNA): TGTGCCAGCAGCTTGTTCAGAGGAGGGGCCACCAATGAGCAGTTCTTC.

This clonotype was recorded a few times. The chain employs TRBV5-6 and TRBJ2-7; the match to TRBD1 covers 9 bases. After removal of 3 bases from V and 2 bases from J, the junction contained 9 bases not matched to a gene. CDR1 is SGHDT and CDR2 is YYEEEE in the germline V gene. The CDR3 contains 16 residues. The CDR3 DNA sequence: TGTGCCAGCAGCTCGACAGGGGGACCCAAACCCTACGAGCAGTACTTC. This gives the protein CASSSTGGPKPYEQYF.

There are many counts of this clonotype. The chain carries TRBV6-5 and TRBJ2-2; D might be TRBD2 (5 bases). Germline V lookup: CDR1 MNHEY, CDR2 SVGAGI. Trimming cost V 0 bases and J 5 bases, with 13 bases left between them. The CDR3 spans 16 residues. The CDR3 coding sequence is TGTGCCAGCAGTTACTCGAGTGGGAGTGAAACCGGGGAGCTGTTTTTT. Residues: CASSYSSGSETGELFF.

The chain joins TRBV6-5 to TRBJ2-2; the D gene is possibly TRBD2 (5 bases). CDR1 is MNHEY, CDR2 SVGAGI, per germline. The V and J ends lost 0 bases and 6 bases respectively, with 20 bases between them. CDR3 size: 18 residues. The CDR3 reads CASSYSIIASASPGELFF. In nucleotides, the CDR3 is TGTGCCAGCAGTTACTCGATAATAGCGTCAGCCTCTCCCGGGGAGCTGTTTTTT.

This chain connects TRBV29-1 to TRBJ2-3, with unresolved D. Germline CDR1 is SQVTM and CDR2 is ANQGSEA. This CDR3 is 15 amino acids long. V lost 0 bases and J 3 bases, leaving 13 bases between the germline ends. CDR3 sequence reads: CSVEEDLSGTDTQYF. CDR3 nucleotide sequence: TGCAGCGTTGAAGAGGACCTTTCGGGTACAGATACGCAGTATTTT.

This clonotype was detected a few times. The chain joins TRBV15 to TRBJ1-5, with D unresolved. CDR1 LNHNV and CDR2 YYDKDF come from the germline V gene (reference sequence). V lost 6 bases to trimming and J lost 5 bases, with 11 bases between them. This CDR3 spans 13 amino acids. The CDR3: CATSWREDQPQHF. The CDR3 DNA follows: TGTGCCACCAGTTGGAGGGAAGATCAGCCCCAGCATTTT.

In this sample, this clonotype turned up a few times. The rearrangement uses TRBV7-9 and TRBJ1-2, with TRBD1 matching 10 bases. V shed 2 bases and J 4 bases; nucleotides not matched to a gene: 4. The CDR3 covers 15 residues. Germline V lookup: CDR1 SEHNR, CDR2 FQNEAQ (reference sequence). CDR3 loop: CASSLPGTGAYGYTF. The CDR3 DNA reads TGTGCCAGCAGCTTACCCGGGACAGGGGCCTATGGCTACACCTTC.

Written as DNA, the CDR3 is TGTGCCAGCCTGGGGTCCTACGAGCAGTACTTC. Amino acid sequence: CASLGSYEQYF. This chain uses TRBV28 with TRBJ2-7; D gene ambiguous. Germline-derived CDR1 and CDR2 are MDHEN and SYDVKM. With 8 bases removed from V and 1 base from J, the gap between germline ends came to 6 bases. The CDR3 runs to 11 residues. The whole variable domain, remainder taken from reference TRBV28 and TRBJ2-7, is DVKVTQSSRYLVKRTGEKVFLECVQDMDHENMFWYRQDPGLGLRLIYFSYDVKMKEKGDIPEGYSVSREKKERFSLILESASTNQTSMYLCASLGSYEQYFGPGTRLTVT.

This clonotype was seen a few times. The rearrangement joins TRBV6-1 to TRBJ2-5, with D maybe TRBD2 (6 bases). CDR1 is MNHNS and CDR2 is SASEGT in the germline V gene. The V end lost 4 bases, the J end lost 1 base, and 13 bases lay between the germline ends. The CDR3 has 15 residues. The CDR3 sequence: CASSAPRGLQETQYF. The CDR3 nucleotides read TGTGCCAGCAGTGCCCCGCGGGGCCTCCAAGAGACCCAGTACTTC.

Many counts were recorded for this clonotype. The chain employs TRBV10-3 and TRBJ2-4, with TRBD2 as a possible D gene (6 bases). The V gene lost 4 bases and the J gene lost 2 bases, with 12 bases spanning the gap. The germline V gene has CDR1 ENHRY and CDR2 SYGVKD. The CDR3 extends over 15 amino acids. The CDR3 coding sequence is TGTGCCATCAGTGGGGGGGAATGGACCAAAAACATTCAGTACTTC. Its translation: CAISGGEWTKNIQYF.

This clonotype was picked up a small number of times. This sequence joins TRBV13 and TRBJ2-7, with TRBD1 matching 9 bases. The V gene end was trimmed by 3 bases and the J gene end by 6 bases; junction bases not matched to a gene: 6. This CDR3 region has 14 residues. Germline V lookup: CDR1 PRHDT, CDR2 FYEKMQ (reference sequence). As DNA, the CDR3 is TGTGCCAGCAGCTTCAGGGACAGGGACGCCGAGCAGTACTTC. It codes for CASSFRDRDAEQYF.

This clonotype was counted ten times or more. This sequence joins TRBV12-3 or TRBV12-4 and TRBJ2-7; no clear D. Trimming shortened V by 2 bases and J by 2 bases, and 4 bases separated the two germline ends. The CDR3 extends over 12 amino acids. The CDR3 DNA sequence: TGTGCCAGCAGTTTACTCCCCTACGAGCAGTACTTC. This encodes CASSLLPYEQYF.

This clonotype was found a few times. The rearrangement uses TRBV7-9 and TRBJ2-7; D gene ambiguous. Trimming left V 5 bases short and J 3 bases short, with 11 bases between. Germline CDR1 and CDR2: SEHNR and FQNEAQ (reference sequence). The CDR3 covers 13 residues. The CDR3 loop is CASSPAPVYEQYF. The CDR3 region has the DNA TGTGCCAGCAGCCCCGCCCCGGTCTACGAGCAGTACTTC.

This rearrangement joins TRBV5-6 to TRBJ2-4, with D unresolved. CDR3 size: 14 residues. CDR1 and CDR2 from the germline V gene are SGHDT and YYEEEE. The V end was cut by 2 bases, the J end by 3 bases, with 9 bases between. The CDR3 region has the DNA TGTGCCAGCAGCTTTGGCCCGGGCAAAAACATTCAGTACTTC. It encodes CASSFGPGKNIQYF.

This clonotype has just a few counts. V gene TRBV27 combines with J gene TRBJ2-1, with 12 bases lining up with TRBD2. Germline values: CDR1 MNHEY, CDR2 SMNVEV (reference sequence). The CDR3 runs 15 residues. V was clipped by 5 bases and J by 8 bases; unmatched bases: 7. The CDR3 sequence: CASSPLAGGPYEQFF. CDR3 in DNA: TGTGCCAGCAGTCCCCTAGCGGGGGGGCCATATGAGCAGTTCTTC.

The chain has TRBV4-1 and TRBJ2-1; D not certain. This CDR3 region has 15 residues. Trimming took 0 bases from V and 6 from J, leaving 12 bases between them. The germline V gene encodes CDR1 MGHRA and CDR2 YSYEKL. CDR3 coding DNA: TGCGCCAGCAGCCAAGATCCTAACTGGCCCAATGAGCAGTTCTTC. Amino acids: CASSQDPNWPNEQFF.